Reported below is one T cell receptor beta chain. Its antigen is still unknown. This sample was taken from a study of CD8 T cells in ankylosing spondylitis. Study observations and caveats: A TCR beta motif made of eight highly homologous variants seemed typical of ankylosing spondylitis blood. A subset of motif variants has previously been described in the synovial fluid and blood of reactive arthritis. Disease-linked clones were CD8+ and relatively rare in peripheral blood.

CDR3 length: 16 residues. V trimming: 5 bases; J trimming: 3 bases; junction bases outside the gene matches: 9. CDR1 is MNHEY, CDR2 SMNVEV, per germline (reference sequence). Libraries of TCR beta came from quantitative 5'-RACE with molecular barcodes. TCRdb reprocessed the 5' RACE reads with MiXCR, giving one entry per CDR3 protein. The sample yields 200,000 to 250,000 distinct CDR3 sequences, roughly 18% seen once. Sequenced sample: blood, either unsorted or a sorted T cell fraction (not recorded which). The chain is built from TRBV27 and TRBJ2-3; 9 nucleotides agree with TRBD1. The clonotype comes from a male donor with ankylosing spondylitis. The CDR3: CASSILGQGRTDTQYF. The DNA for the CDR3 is TGTGCCAGCAGTATACTGGGACAGGGAAGGACAGATACGCAGTATTTT.